These 22 T cell receptor beta chains came from one sample sequenced in a study of Graves' ophthalmopathy and Graves' hyperthyroidism. Amplifying from RNA transcripts, the study obtained TCR beta CDR3 regions. In the first round, RT-PCR was carried out with HTBI primers, and a multiplex PCR formed the second round. TCRdb itself ran the multiplex PCR reads through MiXCR, one entry per CDR3 protein. The sample has about 740,000 distinct CDR3 sequences, around 40% seen once. The specimen sequenced was peripheral blood. The receptors here all came from an adult man with Graves' ophthalmopathy.

This clonotype was counted between two and nine times. V and J are TRBV20-1 and TRBJ1-1; TRBD1 aligns across 10 bases. Germline lookup yields CDR1 DFQATT and CDR2 SNEGSKA (reference sequence). This CDR3 comprises 15 residues. V was pared by 1 base and J by 6 bases, with 8 bases of the junction left unmatched. The CDR3 DNA reads as TGCAGTGCTAGAGCCCCGACAGGGGGCAAGCCTGAAGCTTTCTTT. Its translation: CSARAPTGGKPEAFF.

This rearrangement joins TRBV20-1 to TRBJ1-4; D is perhaps TRBD1 (5 bases). Deletions cut 1 base from V and 7 bases from J, with 13 bases between. The CDR3 contains 14 residues. The germline V gene has CDR1 DFQATT and CDR2 SNEGSKA (reference sequence). The CDR3 protein is CSARAREFGEKLFF. CDR3 coding DNA: TGCAGTGCTAGAGCCAGGGAATTCGGTGAAAAACTGTTTTTT.

This clonotype appeared many times. J is TRBJ1-2 and V is TRBV7-9; 9 bases agree with TRBD1. The CDR3 contains 15 residues. Germline CDR1 reads SEHNR; CDR2 reads FQNEAQ (reference sequence). Germline trimming cut 1 base from V and 4 bases from J; bases unmatched to any gene: 4. The CDR3 DNA reads as TGTGCCAGCAGCTTAGTATCGACAGGGGGCTATGGCTACACCTTC. It encodes CASSLVSTGGYGYTF. Drawing the rest from reference TRBV7-9 and TRBJ1-2, the complete variable domain is DTGVSQNPRHKITKRGQNVTFRCDPISEHNRLYWYRQTLGQGPEFLTYFQNEAQLEKSRLLSDRFSAERPKGSFSTLEIQRTEQGDSAMYLCASSLVSTGGYGYTFGSGTRLTVV.

This clonotype was picked up a small number of times. The CDR3 DNA is TGTGCCAGCAGCTTAGCGTACTACTCCGGGACAGGGAACACCGGGGAGCTGTTTTTT. This sequence encodes CASSLAYYSGTGNTGELFF. The chain joins TRBV7-9 to TRBJ2-2; 8 bases fit TRBD1. The CDR3 is made up of 19 amino acids. V shed 0 bases, J shed 1 base, and the junction held 10 bases outside the gene matches. Germline CDR1 is SEHNR and CDR2 is FQNEAQ (reference sequence). Combining the CDR3 with reference TRBV7-9 and TRBJ2-2 gives the whole variable domain DTGVSQNPRHKITKRGQNVTFRCDPISEHNRLYWYRQTLGQGPEFLTYFQNEAQLEKSRLLSDRFSAERPKGSFSTLEIQRTEQGDSAMYLCASSLAYYSGTGNTGELFFGEGSRLTVL.

The chain is built from TRBV20-1 and TRBJ2-5; D uncertain. The CDR3 sequence is 12 residues long. The germline V gene encodes CDR1 DFQATT and CDR2 SNEGSKA (reference sequence). V was cut by 2 bases and J by 5 bases, with 9 bases left in between. The CDR3 spells CSARFIGETQYF. CDR3 bases: TGCAGTGCTAGATTCATTGGGGAGACCCAGTACTTC.

This chain connects TRBV29-1 to TRBJ2-6, with 8 positions matching TRBD1. Germline CDR1 is SQVTM and CDR2 is ANQGSEA. The CDR3 contains 17 residues. V shed 0 bases and J 0 bases; nucleotides not matched to a gene: 4. The CDR3 DNA is TGCAGCGTTGAAGAGCGACAGGGGATCTCTGGGGCCAACGTCCTGACTTTC. Encoded protein: CSVEERQGISGANVLTF.

A few counts support this clonotype. This chain links TRBV29-1 with TRBJ1-3; 7 bases are shared with TRBD1. Germline V gene data show CDR1 as SQVTM and CDR2 as ANQGSEA. CDR3 length equals 13 residues. CDR3 in DNA: TGCGCCAGCAGCCCGACAGGGATGAACACCATATATTTT. Translating it yields CASSPTGMNTIYF.

At least ten counts were recorded for this clonotype. The chain recombines TRBV14 with TRBJ1-4; D unresolved. The V and J ends lost 1 base and 7 bases respectively, with 10 bases between them. Germline V gene sequence: CDR1 SGHDN, CDR2 FVKESK. This CDR3 comprises 14 residues. The CDR3 DNA reads TGTGCCAGCAGCCAAGTGAGAGGCGGTGAAAAACTGTTTTTT. Its protein is CASSQVRGGEKLFF.

Comments on this clonotype: This clone may be a read error of a much larger clone one base away. J is TRBJ2-2 and V is TRBV29-1; TRBD2 might be the D (6 bases). The CDR3 consists of 12 residues. The germline gives CDR1 SQVTM, CDR2 ANQGSEA. This chain's CDR3 is CSVCELTGGLFF. In DNA, the CDR3 is TGCAGCGTATGTGAGCTCACCGGGGGGCTGTTTTTT.

The V call is TRBV9, the J call TRBJ1-2; the D gene is possibly TRBD1 (5 bases). Trimming shortened V by 4 bases and J by 3 bases, and 13 bases separated the two germline ends. CDR1 SGDLS and CDR2 YYNGEE come from the germline V gene. The CDR3 sequence is 14 residues long. The CDR3 coding sequence is TGTGCCAGCAGCCAGGACGACAGTTACTATGGCTACACCTTC. Translation gives CASSQDDSYYGYTF.

This clonotype appeared many times. The chain uses TRBV6-5 and TRBJ2-5; D is uncertain. Germline CDR1 is MNHEY and CDR2 is SVGAGI. Between the trimmed V and J ends, which lost 2 bases and 0 bases, there was a span of 1 base. The CDR3 runs 12 residues. The CDR3 coding sequence is TGTGCCAGCAGTTACAACCAAGAGACCCAGTACTTC. Protein product: CASSYNQETQYF.

The chain recombines TRBV20-1 with TRBJ1-6, with D perhaps matching TRBD1 (5 bases). Trimming left V 0 bases short and J 8 bases short, with 14 bases between. Germline V gene lookup returns CDR1 DFQATT and CDR2 SNEGSKA (reference sequence). This CDR3 contains 15 residues. CDR3 DNA sequence: TGCAGTGCTAGAGATCCCAAGGGGCGGCATTCACCCCTCCACTTT. This sequence encodes CSARDPKGRHSPLHF.

This clonotype showed up many times. CDR3 nucleotides: TGTGCCAGCAGCCCAGGGACAGCACAGAGCACTGAAGCTTTCTTT. Translated, it gives CASSPGTAQSTEAFF. The V call is TRBV11-2, the J call TRBJ1-1; 7 bases agree with TRBD1. V shed 5 bases and J 4 bases; nucleotides not matched to a gene: 10. This CDR3 is built from 15 residues. Germline V CDR1 and CDR2: SGHAT, FQNNGV. Full variable domain (remainder filled in from reference TRBV11-2 and TRBJ1-1): EAGVAQSPRYKIIEKRQSVAFWCNPISGHATLYWYQQILGQGPKLLIQFQNNGVVDDSQLPKDRFSAERLKGVDSTLKIQPAKLEDSAVYLCASSPGTAQSTEAFFGQGTRLTVV.

The chain uses TRBV12-3 or TRBV12-4 and TRBJ1-4, with D perhaps matching TRBD1 (5 bases). V was clipped by 7 bases and J by 4 bases, with 16 bases between them. The CDR3 extends over 15 amino acids. CDR3 coding DNA: TGTGCCAGCACCCGCACCGGGGGTTATAATGAAAAACTGTTTTTT. It specifies CASTRTGGYNEKLFF.

The chain employs TRBV2 and TRBJ1-5, with D perhaps TRBD1 (6 bases). V lost 5 bases and J 6 bases, leaving 14 bases between the germline ends. The CDR3 is 14 amino acids. Germline V lookup: CDR1 SNHLY, CDR2 FYNNEI. In DNA form, the CDR3 reads TGTGCCAGCAGTTACGGGGGCGGGGGTCAGCCCCAGCATTTT. Its protein product is CASSYGGGGQPQHF.

This chain connects TRBV29-1 to TRBJ1-6, with 8 bases lining up with TRBD1. Germline CDR1 reads SQVTM; CDR2 reads ANQGSEA. This CDR3 comprises 12 residues. J gave up 9 bases and V 7 bases, and 5 bases lay outside the gene matches. CDR3 residues: CSGSGGGSPLHF. Written as DNA, the CDR3 is TGCAGCGGATCAGGGGGCGGTTCACCCCTCCACTTT.

There are many counts of this clonotype. The genes are TRBV29-1 and TRBJ1-1; no definite D call. Trimming shortened V by 7 bases and J by 1 base, and 10 bases separated the two germline ends. The CDR3 spans 12 residues. Germline V gene lookup returns CDR1 SQVTM and CDR2 ANQGSEA. CDR3 DNA sequence: TGCAGCGGGGCGCAGTGGAACACTGAAGCTTTCTTT. Its protein is CSGAQWNTEAFF.

In its sample, this clonotype was seen a few times. The gene calls are TRBV11-2 and TRBJ2-5; D possibly matches TRBD1 or TRBD2 (5 bases each). The CDR3 has 15 amino acids. The V gene's germline CDR1 is SGHAT and CDR2 FQNNGV. V was cut by 5 bases and J by 3 bases, with 16 bases left in between. The CDR3 loop reads CASSVSGGWEETQYF. The CDR3 nucleotides read TGTGCCAGCAGCGTAAGTGGGGGATGGGAAGAGACCCAGTACTTC.

As for this clonotype: Mismatch with germline at one junction end may stem from a read error. V gene TRBV2 combines with J gene TRBJ1-2; tentative D call: TRBD1 (6 bases). Germline V gene lookup returns CDR1 SNHLY and CDR2 FYNNEI. This CDR3 contains 16 residues. CDR3 region: CASSAKKSTGRHGCTF. CDR3 DNA sequence: TGCGCCAGCAGCGCGAAAAAGTCGACAGGTCGGCATGGCTGCACCTTC.

This chain joins TRBV20-1 and TRBJ2-5; D might be TRBD1 or TRBD2, each matching 5 bases. The CDR3 is 14 residues long. Germline-derived CDR1 and CDR2 are DFQATT and SNEGSKA (reference sequence). V was cut by 4 bases and J by 2 bases, with 14 bases left in between. As DNA, the CDR3 is TGCAGTGCTAAGACCGGGACGTATCAAGAGACCCAGTACTTC. Its protein product is CSAKTGTYQETQYF.

J is TRBJ2-5 and V is TRBV29-1, with 8 nucleotides matching TRBD1. Germline V gene data show CDR1 as SQVTM and CDR2 as ANQGSEA. The V and J ends lost 4 bases and 8 bases, in that order; junction bases with no gene match: 6. CDR3 length: 12 amino acids. DNA for the CDR3: TGCAGCGTTGGCGGACAGGGATTTACCCAGTACTTC. Its translation is CSVGGQGFTQYF.

V gene TRBV4-1 combines with J gene TRBJ2-5; 8 bases are a match to TRBD2. The CDR3 totals 16 residues. J was trimmed by 4 bases and V by 0 bases; bases with no gene match: 7. In germline, CDR1 is MGHRA, CDR2 YSYEKL. In DNA form, the CDR3 reads TGCGCCAGCAGCCAAGATGGACCGGGGGGGGGAGAGACCCAGTACTTC. As protein: CASSQDGPGGGETQYF.